This TCR beta chain was captured in a study of human T cells and chemical hapten exposure. Across the study: Throughout the approximately 25-week study, diphenylcyclopropenone was applied weekly to the patients' scalps.

General study results and limits: Counts of expanded TCRs (at PT1) showed a positive correlation with patch test score.

Each CDR3 protein is one row after TCRdb ran MiXCR on the RACE reads. This sample has about 290,000 distinct CDR3 sequences; approximately 8% occur once, and the top ten carry approximately 1.2%. Time point: pre-sensitization, week 0. Treatment described: therapeutic diphenylcyclopropenone sensitization with weekly scalp DPC. This clonotype came up a few times. No antigen is known for it. V was pared by 0 bases and J by 1 base, with 9 bases of the junction left unmatched. This CDR3 is built from 19 residues. In germline, CDR1 is SGDLS, CDR2 YYNGEE. The clonotype originates from a man aged 18 to 30 with alopecia areata. Some clones in this sample may be carry-over from other donors' samples. The rearrangement links TRBV9 to TRBJ2-3; 12 positions match TRBD1. The sequences come from whole blood, collected in connection with sensitization to the hapten diphenylcyclopropenone (DPC). The CDR3 is CASSVEDRDRGPRTDTQYF. The CDR3 bases are TGTGCCAGCAGCGTAGAAGACCGGGACAGGGGGCCCCGCACAGATACGCAGTATTTT.